The clone carrying this T cell receptor beta chain has more than one count but fewer than ten. This specimen comes from a study of response to subunit inactivated influenza vaccine. The CDR3 contains 13 residues. Deletions cut 2 bases from V and 5 bases from J, with 12 bases between. Germline V gene sequence: CDR1 DFQATT, CDR2 SNEGSKA (reference sequence). TCRdb fed the RT-PCR reads into MiXCR, producing one record per CDR3 protein. The sample shows a few hundred thousand distinct CDR3 sequences, approximately 11% of them seen only once. The same sample was also studied in work on T cells expressing NK-cell markers. That paper states: Scientists made TCR beta cDNA using 5'RACE template switching with UMIs.

The chain is built from TRBV20-1 and TRBJ1-1; D might be TRBD1 (6 bases). The sequences come from PBMCs from blood, collected on the day of vaccination. This TCR came from a middle-aged man who received an inactivated influenza vaccine. In nucleotides, the CDR3 is TGCAGTGCTAGACCCCTGGACAGAACTGAAGCTTTCTTT. This encodes CSARPLDRTEAFF.